Each of the 10 T cell receptor beta chains below was sequenced from the same sample in a study of breast tumors, draining lymph nodes, adjacent tissues. TCRdb reanalysed the multiplex PCR reads using MiXCR and keeps one entry per CDR3 protein. The sample consists of approximately 230,000 distinct CDR3 sequences, 30% to 35% of them appearing once. Samples came from axillary lymph nodes draining the breast cancer. Material for sequencing was axillary lymph node tissue. Receptor source: a female donor with breast cancer. Some clones in this sample may be carry-over from other donors' samples.

This clonotype was seen more than once but under ten times. One base away lies a much larger clone, so this may be a sequencing read error. The chain recombines TRBV20-1 with TRBJ2-7; 10 nucleotides match TRBD2. Germline CDR1 reads DFQATT; CDR2 reads SNEGSKA (reference sequence). CDR3 size: 14 residues. The V gene end was trimmed by 6 bases and the J gene end by 6 bases; junction bases not matched to a gene: 11. The CDR3 region is CSALVRTSGSEQYF. CDR3 nucleotide sequence: TGCAGTGCCCTCGTGAGGACTAGCGGCTCCGAGCAGTACTTC.

V gene TRBV7-9 combines with J gene TRBJ2-3; TRBD1 or TRBD2 may be the D gene (6 bases each). V lost 11 bases, J lost 4 bases, and 22 bases lay in between. The CDR3 loop spans 15 amino acids. Germline CDR1 reads SEHNR; CDR2 reads FQNEAQ (reference sequence). The CDR3 region has the DNA TGTGCCGCCTCGGGGGCGGAGGGTGAAGCAGATACGCAGTATTTT. The encoded protein is CAASGAEGEADTQYF.

Points on this clonotype: This could be a read error, since a much larger clone is one nucleotide away. Written as DNA, the CDR3 is TGTGCCGGCAGTTTAGGGGTACAGGGGCACACAGATACGCAGTATTTT. Translation gives CAGSLGVQGHTDTQYF. This chain joins TRBV12-3 or TRBV12-4 and TRBJ2-3; 7 nucleotides agree with TRBD1. The CDR3 loop spans 16 amino acids.

This clonotype was detected a few times. The rearrangement joins TRBV11-2 to TRBJ2-1, with 7 bases that match TRBD1. Germline V gene sequence: CDR1 SGHAT, CDR2 FQNNGV. The CDR3 sequence is 16 residues long. Trimming took 4 bases from V and 9 from J; bases not matched to a gene: 15. The CDR3 loop reads CASSWKGGPTGSEQFF. CDR3 nucleotide sequence: TGTGCCAGCAGCTGGAAAGGGGGCCCAACGGGGAGTGAGCAGTTCTTC.

This clonotype was picked up many times. A much larger clone is a single base away; this may be a read error. The rearrangement uses TRBV6-6 and TRBJ1-2; D might be TRBD1 (6 bases). In germline, CDR1 is MNHNY, CDR2 SVGAGI (reference sequence). The V gene lost 4 bases and the J gene lost 7 bases, with 13 bases spanning the gap. The CDR3 contains 13 residues. The CDR3 sequence is CASSSSRGVGYTF. The CDR3 DNA follows: TGTGCCAGCAGTTCCTCGAGGGGGGTTGGCTACACCTTC.

The sample holds many counts of this clonotype. The rearrangement uses TRBV20-1 and TRBJ1-6; D remains unclear. This CDR3 is built from 19 residues. The V end was cut by 1 base, the J end by 0 bases, with 19 bases between. Germline V gives CDR1 DFQATT, CDR2 SNEGSKA (reference sequence). CDR3 in DNA: TGCAGTGCTAGAGTCGGGCAGCAGTTCCAGAGCTCCTATAATTCACCCCTCCACTTT. Encoded protein: CSARVGQQFQSSYNSPLHF.

This clonotype was seen ten or more times. The V and J genes are TRBV20-1 and TRBJ1-5; D gene unclear. V was shortened by 3 bases and J by 4 bases, with 16 bases between the two germline ends. This CDR3 region has 15 residues. The germline V gene has CDR1 DFQATT and CDR2 SNEGSKA (reference sequence). CDR3 amino acids: CSARPGNSRNQPQHF. The DNA for the CDR3 is TGCAGTGCTAGGCCGGGGAACAGCCGGAATCAGCCCCAGCATTTT.

This rearrangement joins TRBV3-1 to TRBJ2-2, with TRBD2 as a possible D gene (6 bases). This CDR3 spans 16 amino acids. V was cut by 4 bases and J by 3 bases, with 15 bases left in between. In germline, CDR1 is LGHDT, CDR2 YNNKEL (reference sequence). The CDR3 is CASSPEVREDTGELFF. In nucleotides, the CDR3 is TGTGCCAGCAGCCCCGAGGTCAGGGAGGACACCGGGGAGCTGTTTTTT.

Ten or more counts support this clonotype. The rearrangement links TRBV5-1 to TRBJ2-7; TRBD1 might be the D (5 bases). The germline V gene encodes CDR1 SGHRS and CDR2 YFSETQ. The CDR3 is 15 amino acids. The ends were cut back, 0 bases at V and 5 bases at J, with 15 bases in the middle. CDR3 residues: CASSLAQKGRNEQYF. DNA for the CDR3: TGCGCCAGCAGCTTGGCACAGAAGGGGCGGAACGAGCAGTACTTC.

Ten or more counts support this clonotype. The gene calls are TRBV18 and TRBJ1-2; 7 positions match TRBD1. Germline loops: CDR1 KGHSH, CDR2 LQKENI. Trimming at V came to 3 bases and at J to 5 bases, leaving 9 bases not matched to a gene. The CDR3 contains 15 residues. The CDR3 DNA follows: TGTGCCAGCTCACCCACGGAGGGGGCCGGATATGGCTACACCTTC. Protein: CASSPTEGAGYGYTF.